Listed here are 25 T cell receptor beta chains from one sample, sequenced in a study of T cell repertoires in cytomegalovirus infection. TCRdb passed the reads through MiXCR, listing each CDR3 protein once. This sample yields about 210,000 distinct CDR3 sequences, of which about 7% are seen a single time; around 6% belongs to the top ten. The material sequenced was PBMCs. Receptors were obtained from a human donor in good health (CMV status not recorded). Some clones in this sample may be carry-over from other donors' samples.

This clonotype came up many times. This sequence joins TRBV7-2 and TRBJ1-2; TRBD1 aligns across 7 bases. The CDR3 consists of 14 residues. Germline V gene lookup returns CDR1 SGHTA and CDR2 FQGNSA. Germline trimming cut 4 bases from V and 12 bases from J; bases unmatched to any gene: 14. CDR3 in DNA: TGTGCCAGCAGCTCACACAGGGGAATACCAGTTAACACCTTC. This codes for CASSSHRGIPVNTF.

This clonotype has at least ten counts. The chain uses TRBV7-6 and TRBJ2-5; D may be TRBD1 or TRBD2 (5 bases each). The CDR3 contains 16 residues. Germline values: CDR1 SGHVS, CDR2 FNYEAQ. The V end lost 4 bases, the J end lost 1 base, and 16 bases lay between the germline ends. CDR3 amino acids: CASSSPLRGRQETQYF. For the CDR3, the DNA is TGTGCCAGCAGCTCCCCACTGAGGGGACGCCAAGAGACCCAGTACTTC.

This clonotype was observed many times. The chain combines TRBV28 with TRBJ1-1; TRBD1 matches at 9 bases. Germline-derived CDR1 and CDR2 are MDHEN and SYDVKM. The V and J ends lost 6 bases and 8 bases, in that order; junction bases with no gene match: 4. The length of the CDR3 is 12 residues. Written as DNA, the CDR3 is TGTGCCAGCAGGGCCGGGACAGGGGAAGCTTTCTTT. Translating it yields CASRAGTGEAFF.

The chain links TRBV6-2 or TRBV6-3 to TRBJ1-2; TRBD1 agrees at 7 bases. The CDR3 totals 14 residues. V lost 4 bases and J lost 2; bases outside the gene matches: 4. Germline loops: CDR1 MNHEY, CDR2 SVGEGT. CDR3 nucleotide sequence: TGTGCCAGCAGTTGGGACAGACTGAACTATGGCTACACCTTC. Translation: CASSWDRLNYGYTF.

This clonotype was recorded many times. V gene TRBV2 combines with J gene TRBJ1-2; D remains ambiguous. The V gene's germline CDR1 is SNHLY and CDR2 FYNNEI. The CDR3 has 13 residues. Between the trimmed V and J ends, which lost 5 bases and 8 bases, there was a span of 15 bases. The CDR3 sequence: CASSTTGLGGYTF. The CDR3 region has the DNA TGTGCCAGCAGTACTACCGGTCTAGGGGGCTACACCTTC.

At least ten counts were recorded for this clonotype. This chain links TRBV29-1 with TRBJ2-5; no firm D call. The germline V and J ends were trimmed by 6 bases and 5 bases, with 10 bases remaining between them. The CDR3 has 11 residues. Germline V lookup: CDR1 SQVTM, CDR2 ANQGSEA. The CDR3 here is CSVPIGETQYF. Written as DNA, the CDR3 is TGCAGCGTCCCTATCGGGGAGACCCAGTACTTC.

At least ten counts were recorded for this clonotype. The rearrangement uses TRBV6-6 and TRBJ2-3; a weak D match, TRBD1 (6 bases). This CDR3 has 17 residues. Germline CDR1 reads MNHNY; CDR2 reads SVGAGI (reference sequence). V was shortened by 2 bases and J by 0 bases, with 15 bases between the two germline ends. CDR3 amino acids: CASSYPQGLGSTDTQYF. The CDR3 coding sequence is TGTGCCAGCAGTTACCCCCAGGGGTTGGGAAGCACAGATACGCAGTATTTT.

This clonotype occurred many times. The chain links TRBV18 to TRBJ1-1; perhaps TRBD1 as D (6 bases). Germline-derived CDR1 and CDR2 are KGHSH and LQKENI. Trimming shortened V by 4 bases and J by 0 bases, and 24 bases separated the two germline ends. The length of the CDR3 is 19 residues. CDR3: CASSRLVGGGERMNTEAFF. For the CDR3, the DNA is TGTGCCAGCTCACGCCTCGTCGGAGGGGGGGAACGGATGAACACTGAAGCTTTCTTT.

This clonotype was recorded many times. The chain is built from TRBV7-2 and TRBJ2-3; 15 positions match TRBD2. V was clipped by 5 bases and J by 4 bases; unmatched bases: 13. The length of the CDR3 is 19 residues. The germline gives CDR1 SGHTA, CDR2 FQGNSA. The CDR3 loop is CASSPGLAGGQLNADTQYF. In DNA form, the CDR3 reads TGTGCCAGCAGCCCGGGACTAGCGGGGGGACAGCTCAATGCAGATACGCAGTATTTT.

This clonotype appeared many times. The chain uses TRBV28 and TRBJ1-5; D gene uncertain. CDR3 length: 14 residues. V was pared by 4 bases and J by 5 bases, with 12 bases between. Per the germline V gene, CDR1 is MDHEN and CDR2 is SYDVKM. The DNA of the CDR3 is TGTGCCAGCAGTTCCCAGGAAGTTTATCAGCCCCAGCATTTT. It codes for CASSSQEVYQPQHF. Full variable domain (rest looked up from reference TRBV28 and TRBJ1-5): DVKVTQSSRYLVKRTGEKVFLECVQDMDHENMFWYRQDPGLGLRLIYFSYDVKMKEKGDIPEGYSVSREKKERFSLILESASTNQTSMYLCASSSQEVYQPQHFGDGTRLSIL.

The table lists this clonotype with many counts. The J gene is TRBJ2-5, the V gene TRBV28; tentatively, D is TRBD1 or TRBD2 (5 bases each). Germline V CDR1 and CDR2: MDHEN, SYDVKM. This CDR3 has 12 residues. Trimming removed 6 bases at V and 5 bases at J, with 10 bases between. The CDR3 DNA sequence: TGTGCCAGCAGGAAAAGGGACGAGACCCAGTACTTC. Its translation: CASRKRDETQYF.

The table lists this clonotype with many counts. The chain recombines TRBV4-1 with TRBJ2-1, with unresolved D. The V gene lost 2 bases and the J gene lost 10 bases, with 21 bases spanning the gap. There are 16 residues in the CDR3. Germline CDR1 reads MGHRA; CDR2 reads YSYEKL. This CDR3 is CASSQTTHAGFGEQFF. The CDR3 coding sequence is TGCGCCAGCAGCCAAACGACGCACGCCGGGTTCGGAGAGCAGTTCTTC.

Ten or more counts support this clonotype. The chain links TRBV20-1 to TRBJ1-3; D is unresolved. Germline V gene lookup returns CDR1 DFQATT and CDR2 SNEGSKA (reference sequence). The V and J ends lost 3 bases and 3 bases respectively, with 9 bases between them. CDR3 length: 13 amino acids. Here the CDR3 DNA reads TGCAGTGCTAGCTCCGTTTTTGGAAACACCATATATTTT. Translation gives CSASSVFGNTIYF.

This clonotype has a single count. The chain links TRBV7-8 to TRBJ2-5; TRBD2 might be the D (6 bases). This CDR3 spans 14 amino acids. The germline V gene has CDR1 SGHVS and CDR2 FQNEAQ. The V end was cut by 1 base, the J end by 3 bases, with 9 bases between. The CDR3 sequence: CASSLGREEETQYF. CDR3 in DNA: TGTGCCAGCAGCTTAGGGAGGGAGGAAGAGACCCAGTACTTC.

This clonotype was recorded many times. The V call is TRBV23-1, the J call TRBJ2-1; 9 bases fit TRBD1. TRBV23-1 is known as an ORF, though its function is uncertain. J lost 8 bases, V lost 0 bases, and 8 bases had no gene match. The CDR3 is 16 residues long. CDR3 in DNA: TGCGCCAGCAGTCAATCGCCGGGACAGGGTGATCATGAGCAGTTCTTC. Its translation: CASSQSPGQGDHEQFF.

This clonotype was detected ten times or more. The CDR3 DNA reads TGTGCCAGCAGGCCCGCTATTGGACCCGAAGCTTTCTTT. Translation gives CASRPAIGPEAFF. This chain joins TRBV6-2 or TRBV6-3 and TRBJ1-1; no clear D gene. The CDR3 has 13 residues. V was clipped by 6 bases and J by 8 bases, with 16 bases between them. Germline values: CDR1 MNHEY, CDR2 SVGEGT.

This clonotype has at least ten counts. The chain recombines TRBV29-1 with TRBJ2-2; a possible D gene is TRBD1 (5 bases). Trimming took off 4 bases at V and 5 bases at J, with 14 bases between the two ends. CDR3 length equals 14 residues. Per the germline V gene, CDR1 is SQVTM and CDR2 is ANQGSEA. The CDR3 DNA reads as TGCAGCGTTGGACAGCCCAAAACTACCGGGGAGCTGTTTTTT. Its protein is CSVGQPKTTGELFF.

This clonotype was picked up many times. The CDR3 nucleotides are TGCAGTGCCCCCCCTCCCCGGGTCGGCCAAGAGACCCAGTACTTC. Translating it yields CSAPPPRVGQETQYF. The J gene is TRBJ2-5, the V gene TRBV20-1; no definite D call. The CDR3 sequence is 15 residues long. The germline CDR1 and CDR2 sequences are DFQATT and SNEGSKA (reference sequence). The V end was cut by 6 bases, the J end by 1 base, with 18 bases between.

This clonotype was counted ten times or more. The chain is built from TRBV5-5 and TRBJ1-2; D not certain. The CDR3 has 12 amino acids. The V end was cut by 1 base, the J end by 7 bases, with 8 bases between. Germline CDR1 reads SGHKS; CDR2 reads YYEKEE (reference sequence). In nucleotides, the CDR3 is TGTGCCAGCAGCTTGTCCGGTGCTGGCTACACCTTC. Protein product: CASSLSGAGYTF.

The table lists this clonotype with many counts. This chain joins TRBV27 and TRBJ2-7; 9 nucleotides line up with TRBD1. V was pared by 4 bases and J by 3 bases, with 10 bases of the junction left unmatched. The CDR3 is 16 residues long. Germline CDR1 MNHEY, CDR2 SMNVEV (reference sequence). The CDR3 nucleotides are TGTGCCAGCAGTTCCTCTACAGGGGACAGGGACTACGAGCAGTACTTC. Translation: CASSSSTGDRDYEQYF.

This clonotype was seen ten or more times. V and J are TRBV2 and TRBJ2-5; D tentatively reads TRBD1 or TRBD2 (5 bases each). CDR3 length: 14 residues. V shed 8 bases and J shed 2 bases, with 15 bases lying between them. Germline V gives CDR1 SNHLY, CDR2 FYNNEI. DNA of the CDR3: TGTGCCAGCCGCCGGGACCAGGTACAAGAGACCCAGTACTTC. Translated, it gives CASRRDQVQETQYF.

This clonotype was recorded many times. The V gene is TRBV7-2, the J gene TRBJ1-2, with D possibly matching TRBD1 (6 bases). V gave up 1 base and J gave up 4 bases, with 10 bases separating them. Per the germline V gene, CDR1 is SGHTA and CDR2 is FQGNSA. CDR3 length: 14 residues. The CDR3 DNA reads as TGTGCCAGCAGCTTAGAGGGGGAACCCTATGGCTACACCTTC. Its translation: CASSLEGEPYGYTF.

The sample holds many counts of this clonotype. The V gene is TRBV28, the J gene TRBJ1-2, with TRBD1 matching 7 bases. V shed 2 bases, J shed 4 bases, and the junction held 4 bases outside the gene matches. The CDR3 contains 14 residues. Germline CDR1 and CDR2: MDHEN and SYDVKM. The CDR3 DNA follows: TGTGCCAGCAGTTTAGACAGGGTACGCTATGGCTACACCTTC. This gives the protein CASSLDRVRYGYTF.

This clonotype was observed at least ten times. As DNA, the CDR3 is TGTGCCAGCAGTCCTAGGACAGGACAGGGCTACCAAGAGACCCAGTACTTC. This translates into CASSPRTGQGYQETQYF. The V gene is TRBV28, the J gene TRBJ2-5, with TRBD1 matching 8 bases. The J segment lost 0 bases and the V segment lost 5 bases, leaving 11 bases of the junction unmatched. This CDR3 has 17 residues. Germline assignment: CDR1 MDHEN and CDR2 SYDVKM.

The sample holds many counts of this clonotype. The chain uses TRBV19 and TRBJ1-1; TRBD1 might be the D (5 bases). Germline assignment: CDR1 LNHDA and CDR2 SQIVND (reference sequence). With 1 base removed from V and 5 bases from J, the gap between germline ends came to 14 bases. This CDR3 has 15 amino acids. This CDR3 is CASSIGGTLRTEAFF. CDR3 coding DNA: TGTGCCAGTAGTATAGGGGGGACCCTTCGGACTGAAGCTTTCTTT.